This T cell receptor (beta chain) was captured in a study of identical twins' blood T cells. This clonotype appeared a few times. There are 13 residues in the CDR3. CDR1 DFQATT and CDR2 SNEGSKA come from the germline V gene (reference sequence). Trimming left V 7 bases short and J 5 bases short, with 15 bases between. MiXCR was run by TCRdb on the 5' RACE reads, yielding one entry per CDR3 protein. This sample carries roughly 380,000 distinct CDR3 sequences, about 28% of them seen once, and the ten largest clones take 5.5% to 7%. The clonotype comes from a woman aged 18-49 years in good health. Sequences were obtained from PBMCs. The chain recombines TRBV20-1 with TRBJ1-5; no clear D gene. The CDR3: CSGQVDRDQPQHF. The CDR3 DNA reads as TGCAGTGGGCAGGTCGATCGGGATCAGCCCCAGCATTTT.